One and the same sample provided the 28 T cell receptor beta chains below, sequenced in a study of radiotherapy plus CTLA-4 blockade in lung cancer. The table came from immunoSEQ multiplex PCR; TCRdb's copy has only in-frame clones and leaves some out. Of some 74,000 clones in the sample, roughly 75% are singletons; the top ten hold 7.1%. Sequencing was performed on peripheral blood, taken from a patient treated with radiotherapy plus ipilimumab. Receptor source: a human donor with non-small cell lung cancer who had a complete response to radiotherapy plus ipilimumab.

The chain is built from TRBV7-9 and TRBJ1-2; D remains unclear. CDR1 is SEHNR and CDR2 is FQNEAQ in the germline V gene (reference sequence). Trimming removed 2 bases at V and 8 bases at J, with 27 bases between. The CDR3 contains 18 residues. The CDR3 reads CASSLPWVEVPQGGGYTF. Written as DNA, the CDR3 is TGTGCCAGCAGCTTACCCTGGGTAGAGGTCCCGCAAGGAGGCGGCTACACCTTC. The full variable domain, its missing parts supplied by reference TRBV7-9 and TRBJ1-2, is DTGVSQNPRHKITKRGQNVTFRCDPISEHNRLYWYRQTLGQGPEFLTYFQNEAQLEKSRLLSDRFSAERPKGSFSTLEIQRTEQGDSAMYLCASSLPWVEVPQGGGYTFGSGTRLTVV.

The chain uses TRBV14 and TRBJ2-1; 7 bases agree with TRBD2. This CDR3 comprises 16 residues. Trimming cost V 4 bases and J 10 bases; bases outside gene matches: 16. Germline assignment: CDR1 SGHDN and CDR2 FVKESK. The CDR3, as DNA: TGTGCCAGCAGCCCGGTTCGTGGGAGGGCCTTCATCGAGCAGTTCTTC. Amino acid sequence: CASSPVRGRAFIEQFF.

The chain combines TRBV4-3 with TRBJ1-2; 9 bases are a match to TRBD1. J lost 4 bases, V lost 0 bases, and 6 bases had no gene match. The CDR3 has 16 amino acids. Germline V gene sequence: CDR1 LGHNA, CDR2 YSLEER. The chain's CDR3 is CASSQEQGAVVYGYTF. The CDR3 nucleotides read TGCGCCAGCAGCCAAGAACAGGGGGCAGTGGTCTATGGCTACACCTTC.

This rearrangement joins TRBV15 to TRBJ2-2; no definite D call. V lost 2 bases to trimming and J lost 6 bases, with 16 bases between them. This CDR3 is built from 16 residues. Germline CDR1 reads LNHNV; CDR2 reads YYDKDF (reference sequence). The CDR3 loop is CATSRPSSLNPGELFF. CDR3 DNA: TGTGCCACCAGCAGACCCTCCAGCTTAAACCCCGGGGAGCTGTTTTTT.

The rearrangement links TRBV19 to TRBJ1-1, with 8 bases matching TRBD1. Per germline, CDR1 LNHDA and CDR2 SQIVND (reference sequence). The CDR3 runs 14 residues. With 7 bases clipped from V and 4 bases from J, the junction kept 8 bases outside the gene matches. The CDR3 DNA reads TGTGCCAGTACCAGGACAGGGTCGGGCACTGAAGCTTTCTTT. This translates into CASTRTGSGTEAFF.

J is TRBJ1-5 and V is TRBV7-8, with 8 positions matching TRBD1. The V gene end was trimmed by 5 bases and the J gene end by 6 bases; junction bases not matched to a gene: 12. CDR1 and CDR2 (germline): SGHVS, FQNEAQ. The CDR3 consists of 16 residues. CDR3 sequence reads: CASSPIQGAPTQPQHF. Here the CDR3 DNA reads TGTGCCAGCAGCCCAATTCAGGGGGCGCCTACTCAGCCCCAGCATTTT.

This clone was counted only a few times. V usage is TRBV5-1 and J usage is TRBJ2-7; possible D gene TRBD2, 6 bases. The V end was cut by 7 bases, the J end by 0 bases, with 17 bases between. CDR3 length: 15 residues. CDR1 SGHRS and CDR2 YFSETQ come from the germline V gene. The CDR3 loop is CASGGTDAYSYEQYF. CDR3 DNA sequence: TGCGCCAGCGGGGGGACGGATGCCTACTCCTACGAGCAGTACTTC.

In this sample, this clone turned up a few times. The gene calls are TRBV18 and TRBJ1-2; 7 bases match TRBD1. Trimming at V came to 5 bases and at J to 8 bases, leaving 8 bases not matched to a gene. The CDR3 is made up of 13 amino acids. Germline V gives CDR1 KGHSH, CDR2 LQKENI. The CDR3 loop reads CASSSERQGGYTF. The CDR3 DNA reads as TGTGCCAGCTCATCGGAAAGACAGGGAGGCTACACCTTC. The complete variable domain, with remaining parts taken from reference TRBV18 and TRBJ1-2, reads NAGVMQNPRHLVRRRGQEARLRCSPMKGHSHVYWYRQLPEEGLKFMVYLQKENIIDESGMPKERFSAEFPKEGPSILRIQQVVRGDSAAYFCASSSERQGGYTFGSGTRLTVV.

CDR3 DNA: TGTGCCAGCAGCTTAGACGTAGGGCGTGACAATCAGCCCCAGCATTTT. Translation gives CASSLDVGRDNQPQHF. The genes are TRBV7-2 and TRBJ1-5, with D uncertain. Trimming removed 1 base from V and 3 bases from J, with 13 bases in between. This CDR3 contains 16 residues. Germline V CDR1 and CDR2: SGHTA, FQGNSA.

The count of this clone is one. This chain joins TRBV30 and TRBJ2-4; D may correspond to TRBD1 or TRBD2 (7 bases each). The germline gives CDR1 GTSNPN, CDR2 SVGIG (reference sequence). The CDR3 loop spans 12 amino acids. Trimming pared 4 bases from V and 7 bases from J, leaving 11 bases between. CDR3 in DNA: TGTGCCTGGACTCAGGGGGGGAACATTCAGTACTTC. Its protein product is CAWTQGGNIQYF.

This clone was picked up a small number of times. The V and J genes are TRBV19 and TRBJ2-7, with unresolved D. The CDR3 loop spans 13 amino acids. Trimming removed 4 bases from V and 2 bases from J, with 9 bases in between. Germline loops: CDR1 LNHDA, CDR2 SQIVND (reference sequence). The CDR3 nucleotides are TGTGCCAGTAGTAGACATCATACCTACGAGCAGTACGTC. It encodes CASSRHHTYEQYV.

The chain links TRBV20-1 to TRBJ1-2; D is unresolved. The CDR3 runs 11 residues. V was trimmed by 3 bases and J by 8 bases, leaving 10 bases between them. In germline, CDR1 is DFQATT, CDR2 SNEGSKA (reference sequence). The CDR3 region has the DNA TGCAGTGCTAGGGAGCGGAGCGGCTACACCTTC. Translated, it gives CSARERSGYTF.

Concerning this clone: The sample holds other DNA sequences that translate to the same CDR3. The chain links TRBV30 to TRBJ1-6; D remains unclear. V lost 5 bases to trimming and J lost 7 bases, with 12 bases between them. CDR3 length: 13 residues. CDR1 and CDR2 (germline): GTSNPN, SVGIG (reference sequence). The CDR3 region is CAWQRVWNSPLHF. CDR3 DNA: TGTGCCTGGCAGCGGGTGTGGAATTCACCCCTCCACTTT.

The rearrangement links TRBV30 to TRBJ2-5; D gene unclear. The length of the CDR3 is 11 residues. Germline CDR1 GTSNPN, CDR2 SVGIG (reference sequence). V lost 3 bases, J lost 4 bases, and 6 bases lay in between. As DNA, the CDR3 is TGTGCCTGGAGCCCCCGAGAGACCCAGTACTTC. Protein sequence: CAWSPRETQYF.

The chain links TRBV5-7 to TRBJ1-2; D uncertain. TRBV5-7 is annotated as an ORF whose role is uncertain. V was clipped by 7 bases and J by 4 bases, with 20 bases between them. The CDR3 sequence is 15 residues long. As DNA, the CDR3 is TGTGCCAGCGTACATTCTTGCGTGAAGACCTATGGCTACACCTTC. It encodes CASVHSCVKTYGYTF.

Only a few counts were recorded for this clone. The chain's CDR3 is CASSGRVRGSGANVLTF. The CDR3 nucleotides are TGTGCCAGCAGCGGCAGGGTCAGGGGCTCTGGGGCCAACGTCCTGACTTTC. The chain carries TRBV9 and TRBJ2-6; tentatively, D is TRBD1 (6 bases). V lost 3 bases, J lost 0 bases, and 13 bases lay in between. This CDR3 contains 17 residues. The germline CDR1 and CDR2 sequences are SGDLS and YYNGEE. Full variable domain (missing parts from reference TRBV9 and TRBJ2-6): DSGVTQTPKHLITATGQRVTLRCSPRSGDLSVYWYQQSLDQGLQFLIQYYNGEERAKGNILERFSAQQFPDLHSELNLSSLELGDSALYFCASSGRVRGSGANVLTFGAGSRLTVL.

CDR3 protein: CAISEVNTEAFF. CDR3 nucleotide sequence: TGTGCCATCAGTGAAGTGAACACTGAAGCTTTCTTT. J is TRBJ1-1 and V is TRBV10-3; D not resolved. The length of the CDR3 is 12 residues. Trimming stripped 3 bases from V and 0 bases from J, with 2 bases between. Germline V lookup: CDR1 ENHRY, CDR2 SYGVKD.

The rearrangement links TRBV9 to TRBJ1-1, with 7 nucleotides matching TRBD1. The CDR3 covers 14 residues. The germline V gene has CDR1 SGDLS and CDR2 YYNGEE. V was pared by 2 bases and J by 5 bases, with 6 bases of the junction left unmatched. This CDR3 reads CASSVGQGETEAFF. The DNA of the CDR3 is TGTGCCAGCAGCGTGGGTCAGGGGGAAACTGAAGCTTTCTTT. The variable domain in full, completed from reference TRBV9 and TRBJ1-1, reads DSGVTQTPKHLITATGQRVTLRCSPRSGDLSVYWYQQSLDQGLQFLIQYYNGEERAKGNILERFSAQQFPDLHSELNLSSLELGDSALYFCASSVGQGETEAFFGQGTRLTVV.

This chain links TRBV5-6 with TRBJ2-7, with D perhaps given as TRBD1 or TRBD2 (5 bases each). CDR3 length: 12 residues. The germline V gene has CDR1 SGHDT and CDR2 YYEEEE. The V and J ends lost 1 base and 8 bases respectively, with 10 bases between them. CDR3 DNA sequence: TGTGCCAGCAGCTTGAATTGGGGGAAGCAGTACGTC. Translated, it gives CASSLNWGKQYV.

The chain uses TRBV9 and TRBJ2-3; no reliable D call. The CDR3 runs to 14 residues. V dropped 4 bases and J dropped 0 bases, with 9 bases sitting between them. Germline values: CDR1 SGDLS, CDR2 YYNGEE. In nucleotides, the CDR3 is TGTGCCAGCAGCTTATCTCTCAGCACAGATACGCAGTATTTT. This gives the protein CASSLSLSTDTQYF.

This chain links TRBV10-3 with TRBJ1-1; 9 bases agree with TRBD1. V lost 3 bases, J lost 4 bases, and 3 bases stayed unmatched. The CDR3 contains 14 residues. Germline values: CDR1 ENHRY, CDR2 SYGVKD. In DNA, the CDR3 is TGTGCCATCAGTGATGACAGGGGGGGCACTGAAGCTTTCTTT. Its protein is CAISDDRGGTEAFF.

J is TRBJ2-7 and V is TRBV30; 8 bases agree with TRBD1. CDR1 is GTSNPN and CDR2 is SVGIG in the germline V gene (reference sequence). The CDR3 length is 13 residues. V gave up 4 bases and J gave up 4 bases; unmatched junction bases: 6. For the CDR3, the DNA is TGTGCCTGGATGGTGACAGGGGCATACGAGCAGTACTTC. It is translated as CAWMVTGAYEQYF. The full variable domain, completed using reference TRBV30 and TRBJ2-7, is SQTIHQWPATLVQPVGSPLSLECTVEGTSNPNLYWYRQAAGRGLQLLFYSVGIGQISSEVPQNLSASRPQDRQFILSSKKLLLSDSGFYLCAWMVTGAYEQYFGPGTRLTVT.

The chain combines TRBV18 with TRBJ1-2; a weak D match, TRBD1 (6 bases). V was shortened by 3 bases and J by 2 bases, with 13 bases between the two germline ends. This CDR3 contains 15 residues. Germline loops: CDR1 KGHSH, CDR2 LQKENI. CDR3 nucleotide sequence: TGTGCCAGCTCACCCTCGACAGGATACAACTATGGCTACACCTTC. Translating gives CASSPSTGYNYGYTF.

This clone is a singleton in its sample. The V and J genes are TRBV5-6 and TRBJ2-7, with D maybe TRBD1 (5 bases). The CDR3 has 15 amino acids. Germline V lookup: CDR1 SGHDT, CDR2 YYEEEE. The germline V and J ends were trimmed by 4 bases and 0 bases, with 14 bases remaining between them. The CDR3 DNA reads as TGTGCCAGCAGCCTTCGACAGCTACTCTCCTACGAGCAGTACTTC. It yields the protein CASSLRQLLSYEQYF.

This clone showed up just a few times. The rearrangement uses TRBV21-1 and TRBJ2-7; the table's D call TRBD1 went unverified against the DNA. TRBV21-1 is listed as a pseudogene. The CDR3 runs to 14 residues. CDR3 in amino acids: CASSKGDNSYEQYV. CDR3 nucleotide sequence: TGTGCCAGCAGCAAAGGGGACAACTCCTACGAGCAGTACGTC.

This chain links TRBV6-5 with TRBJ2-1; tentative D call: TRBD2 (6 bases). The CDR3 extends over 15 amino acids. CDR1 is MNHEY, CDR2 SVGAGI, per germline. The germline V and J ends were trimmed by 0 bases and 6 bases, with 12 bases remaining between them. CDR3 nucleotides: TGTGCCAGCAGTTACTCGAAACGGGACTCCAATGAGCAGTTCTTC. Its translation is CASSYSKRDSNEQFF.

J is TRBJ1-4 and V is TRBV2; 7 nucleotides align to TRBD1. Germline CDR1 and CDR2: SNHLY and FYNNEI. This CDR3 comprises 14 residues. Trimming at V came to 7 bases and at J to 3 bases, leaving 5 bases not matched to a gene. In DNA, the CDR3 is TGTGCCAGCAAGACCGGGACAGCTAATGAAAAACTGTTTTTT. This codes for CASKTGTANEKLFF.

The DNA of the CDR3 is TGTGCCAGCAGCTATTCCGGGACAGACTATGGCTACACCTTC. This codes for CASSYSGTDYGYTF. The chain joins TRBV7-2 to TRBJ1-2; 7 bases are shared with TRBD1. CDR3 length: 14 residues. V trimming: 4 bases; J trimming: 3 bases; junction bases outside the gene matches: 5. Germline loops: CDR1 SGHTA, CDR2 FQGNSA. Full variable domain (remainder filled in from reference TRBV7-2 and TRBJ1-2): GAGVSQSPSNKVTEKGKDVELRCDPISGHTALYWYRQSLGQGLEFLIYFQGNSAPDKSGLPSDRFSAERTGGSVSTLTIQRTQQEDSAVYLCASSYSGTDYGYTFGSGTRLTVV.